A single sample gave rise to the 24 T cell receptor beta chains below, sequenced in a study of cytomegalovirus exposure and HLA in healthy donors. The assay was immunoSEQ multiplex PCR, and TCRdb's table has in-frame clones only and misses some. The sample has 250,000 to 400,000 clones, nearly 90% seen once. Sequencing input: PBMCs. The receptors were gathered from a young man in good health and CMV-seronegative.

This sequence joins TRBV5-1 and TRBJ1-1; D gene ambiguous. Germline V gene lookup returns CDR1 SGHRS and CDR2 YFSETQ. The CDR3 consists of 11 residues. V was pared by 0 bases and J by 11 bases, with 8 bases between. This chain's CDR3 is CASSLGSRAFF. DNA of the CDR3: TGCGCCAGCAGCTTGGGGAGTAGGGCTTTCTTT. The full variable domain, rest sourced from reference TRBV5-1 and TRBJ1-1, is KAGVTQTPRYLIKTRGQQVTLSCSPISGHRSVSWYQQTPGQGLQFLFEYFSETQRNKGNFPGRFSGRQFSNSRSEMNVSTLELGDSALYLCASSLGSRAFFGQGTRLTVV.

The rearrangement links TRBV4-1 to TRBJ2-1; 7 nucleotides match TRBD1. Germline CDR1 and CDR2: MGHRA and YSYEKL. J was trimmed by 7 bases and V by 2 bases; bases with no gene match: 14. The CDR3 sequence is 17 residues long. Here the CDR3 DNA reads TGCGCCAGCAGCCAACCTGGGGACAGACCGACGGGGAATGAGCAGTTCTTC. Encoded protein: CASSQPGDRPTGNEQFF.

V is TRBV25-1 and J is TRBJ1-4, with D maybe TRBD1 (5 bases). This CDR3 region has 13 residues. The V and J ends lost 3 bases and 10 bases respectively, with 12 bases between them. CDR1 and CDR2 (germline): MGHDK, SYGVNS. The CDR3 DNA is TGTGCCAGCAGTGATCCCGGGGGGGGAAAACTGTTTTTT. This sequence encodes CASSDPGGGKLFF.

The DNA of the CDR3 is TGTGCCAGCAGCTCGGCGGGGCAGACATTAGCCAAAAACATTCAGTACTTC. The encoded protein is CASSSAGQTLAKNIQYF. J is TRBJ2-4 and V is TRBV11-2, with D possibly being TRBD2 (6 bases). The V end lost 4 bases, the J end lost 0 bases, and 16 bases lay between the germline ends. Germline V gene sequence: CDR1 SGHAT, CDR2 FQNNGV. The CDR3 extends over 17 amino acids.

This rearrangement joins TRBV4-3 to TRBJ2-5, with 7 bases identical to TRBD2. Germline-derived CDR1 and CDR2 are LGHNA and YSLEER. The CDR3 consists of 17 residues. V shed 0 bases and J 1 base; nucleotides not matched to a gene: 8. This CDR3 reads CASSQDRAGDSQETQYF. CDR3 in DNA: TGCGCCAGCAGCCAAGACCGTGCGGGGGATAGCCAAGAGACCCAGTACTTC.

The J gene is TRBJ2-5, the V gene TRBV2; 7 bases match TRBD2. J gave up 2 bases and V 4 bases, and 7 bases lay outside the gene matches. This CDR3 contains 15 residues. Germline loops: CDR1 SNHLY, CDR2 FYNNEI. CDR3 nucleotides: TGTGCCAGCAGTGTCGGGCTAGCGGTACAAGAGACCCAGTACTTC. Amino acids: CASSVGLAVQETQYF.

For the CDR3, the DNA is TGTGCCAGCAGCCCAAGGGGACAGGAGAACGACGAGCAGTACTTC. Translated, it gives CASSPRGQENDEQYF. This chain links TRBV11-2 with TRBJ2-7, with 8 bases aligning to TRBD1. The CDR3 covers 15 residues. The germline gives CDR1 SGHAT, CDR2 FQNNGV. Unmatched junction bases numbered 11, after V lost 5 bases and J lost 5 bases.

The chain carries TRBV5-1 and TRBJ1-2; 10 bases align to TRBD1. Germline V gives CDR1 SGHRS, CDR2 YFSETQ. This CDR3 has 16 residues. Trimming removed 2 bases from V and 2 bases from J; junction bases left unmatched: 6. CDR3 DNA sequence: TGCGCCAGCAGCTTTTATCCGGGACAGGGGAACTATGGCTACACCTTC. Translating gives CASSFYPGQGNYGYTF. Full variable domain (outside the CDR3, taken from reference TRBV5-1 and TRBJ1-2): KAGVTQTPRYLIKTRGQQVTLSCSPISGHRSVSWYQQTPGQGLQFLFEYFSETQRNKGNFPGRFSGRQFSNSRSEMNVSTLELGDSALYLCASSFYPGQGNYGYTFGSGTRLTVV.

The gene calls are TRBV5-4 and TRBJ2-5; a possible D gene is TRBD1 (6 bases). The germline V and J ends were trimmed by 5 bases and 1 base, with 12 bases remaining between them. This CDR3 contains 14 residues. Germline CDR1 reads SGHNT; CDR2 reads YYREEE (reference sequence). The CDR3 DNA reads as TGTGCCAGCAGACTCCTAGGGGGCCAAGAGACCCAGTACTTC. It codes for CASRLLGGQETQYF.

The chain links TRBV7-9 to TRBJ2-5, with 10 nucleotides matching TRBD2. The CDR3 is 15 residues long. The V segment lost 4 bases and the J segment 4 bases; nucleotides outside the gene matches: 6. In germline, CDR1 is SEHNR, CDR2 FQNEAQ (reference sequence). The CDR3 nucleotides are TGTGCCAGCAGCTCTAGCGGGGGCTTTGGAGAGACCCAGTACTTC. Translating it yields CASSSSGGFGETQYF.

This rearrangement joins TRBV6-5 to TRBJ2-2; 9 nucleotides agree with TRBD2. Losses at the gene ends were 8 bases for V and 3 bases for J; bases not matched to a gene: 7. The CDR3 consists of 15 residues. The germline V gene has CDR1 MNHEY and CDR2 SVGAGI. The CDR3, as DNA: TGTGCCAGCGGCGGGGGGGCCTTTTACACCGGGGAGCTGTTTTTT. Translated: CASGGGAFYTGELFF.

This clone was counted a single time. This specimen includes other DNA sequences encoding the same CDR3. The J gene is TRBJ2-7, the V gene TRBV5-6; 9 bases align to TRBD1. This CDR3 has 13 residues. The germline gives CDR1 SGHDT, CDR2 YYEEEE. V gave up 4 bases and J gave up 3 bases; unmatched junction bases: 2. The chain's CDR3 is CASSRTGVYEQYF. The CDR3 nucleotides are TGTGCCAGCAGCAGGACAGGGGTCTACGAGCAGTACTTC. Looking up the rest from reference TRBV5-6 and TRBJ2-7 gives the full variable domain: DAGVTQSPTHLIKTRGQQVTLRCSPKSGHDTVSWYQQALGQGPQFIFQYYEEEERQRGNFPDRFSGHQFPNYSSELNVNALLLGDSALYLCASSRTGVYEQYFGPGTRLTVT.

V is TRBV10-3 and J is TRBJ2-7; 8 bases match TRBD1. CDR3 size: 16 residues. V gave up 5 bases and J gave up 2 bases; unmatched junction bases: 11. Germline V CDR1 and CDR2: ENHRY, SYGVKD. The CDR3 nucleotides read TGTGCCATCAGTCCCCTCGAATGGACAGGGACCTACGAGCAGTACTTC. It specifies CAISPLEWTGTYEQYF.

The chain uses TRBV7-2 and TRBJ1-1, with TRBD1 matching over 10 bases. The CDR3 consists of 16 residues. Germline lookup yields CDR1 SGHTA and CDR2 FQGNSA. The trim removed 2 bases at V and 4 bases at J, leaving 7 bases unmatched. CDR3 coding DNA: TGTGCCAGCAGCTTATGGGGACAGGGGTCGTCCACTGAAGCTTTCTTT. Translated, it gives CASSLWGQGSSTEAFF. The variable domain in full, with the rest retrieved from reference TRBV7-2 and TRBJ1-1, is GAGVSQSPSNKVTEKGKDVELRCDPISGHTALYWYRQSLGQGLEFLIYFQGNSAPDKSGLPSDRFSAERTGGSVSTLTIQRTQQEDSAVYLCASSLWGQGSSTEAFFGQGTRLTVV.

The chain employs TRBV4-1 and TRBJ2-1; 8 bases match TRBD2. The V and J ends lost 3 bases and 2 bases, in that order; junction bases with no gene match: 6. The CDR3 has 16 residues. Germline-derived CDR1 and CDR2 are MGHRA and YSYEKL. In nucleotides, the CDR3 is TGCGCCAGCAGCCAGGAGGCGGGGGGCACCTACAATGAGCAGTTCTTC. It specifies CASSQEAGGTYNEQFF.

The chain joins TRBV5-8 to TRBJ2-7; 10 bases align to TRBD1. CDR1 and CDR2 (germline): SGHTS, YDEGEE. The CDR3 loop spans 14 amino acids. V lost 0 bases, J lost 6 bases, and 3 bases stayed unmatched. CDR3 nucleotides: TGTGCCAGCAGCTTGGGGGACAGGGGATCCGAGCAGTACTTC. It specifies CASSLGDRGSEQYF.

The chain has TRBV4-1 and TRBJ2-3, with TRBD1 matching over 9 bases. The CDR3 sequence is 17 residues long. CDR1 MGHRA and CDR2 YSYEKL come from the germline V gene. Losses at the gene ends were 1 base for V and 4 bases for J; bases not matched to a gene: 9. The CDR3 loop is CASSQVEPQGASDTQYF. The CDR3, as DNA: TGCGCCAGCAGCCAAGTCGAGCCACAGGGGGCTTCAGATACGCAGTATTTT.

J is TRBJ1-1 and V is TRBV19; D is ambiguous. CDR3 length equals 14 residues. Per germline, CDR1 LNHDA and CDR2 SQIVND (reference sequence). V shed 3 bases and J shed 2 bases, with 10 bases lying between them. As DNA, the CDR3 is TGTGCCAGTAGTATGGTTGCAGGAAACACTGAAGCTTTCTTT. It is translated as CASSMVAGNTEAFF.

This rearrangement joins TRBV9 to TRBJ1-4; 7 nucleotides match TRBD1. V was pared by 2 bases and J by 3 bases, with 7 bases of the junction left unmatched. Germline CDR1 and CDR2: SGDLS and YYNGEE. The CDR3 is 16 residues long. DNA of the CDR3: TGTGCCAGCAGCGTCGGGATGGGACAGTCTAATGAAAAACTGTTTTTT. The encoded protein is CASSVGMGQSNEKLFF.

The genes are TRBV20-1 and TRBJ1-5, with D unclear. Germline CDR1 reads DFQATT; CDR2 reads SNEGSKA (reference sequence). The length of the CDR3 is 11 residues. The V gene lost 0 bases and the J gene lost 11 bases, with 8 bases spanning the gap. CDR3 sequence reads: CSARESAAQHF. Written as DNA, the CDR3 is TGCAGTGCTAGAGAGTCCGCGGCCCAGCATTTT.

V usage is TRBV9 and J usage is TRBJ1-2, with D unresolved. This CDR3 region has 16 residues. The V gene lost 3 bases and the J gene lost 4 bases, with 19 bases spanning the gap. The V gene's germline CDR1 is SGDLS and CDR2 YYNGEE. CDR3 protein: CASSGREGGYLYGYTF. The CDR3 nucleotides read TGTGCCAGCAGCGGACGGGAGGGAGGATACCTCTATGGCTACACCTTC.

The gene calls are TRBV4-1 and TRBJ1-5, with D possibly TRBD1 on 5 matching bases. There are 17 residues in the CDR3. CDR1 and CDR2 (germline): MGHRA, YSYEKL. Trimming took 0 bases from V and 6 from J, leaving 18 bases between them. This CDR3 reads CASSQEAGQGMGQPQHF. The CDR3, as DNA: TGCGCCAGCAGCCAAGAGGCCGGTCAGGGTATGGGTCAGCCCCAGCATTTT.

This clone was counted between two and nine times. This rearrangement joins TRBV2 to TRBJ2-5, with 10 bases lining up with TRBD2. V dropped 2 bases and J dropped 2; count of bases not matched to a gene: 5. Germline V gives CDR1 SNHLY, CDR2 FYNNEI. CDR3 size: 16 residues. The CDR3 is CASSESEAGGQETQYF. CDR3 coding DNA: TGTGCCAGCAGTGAATCTGAAGCGGGGGGGCAAGAGACCCAGTACTTC.

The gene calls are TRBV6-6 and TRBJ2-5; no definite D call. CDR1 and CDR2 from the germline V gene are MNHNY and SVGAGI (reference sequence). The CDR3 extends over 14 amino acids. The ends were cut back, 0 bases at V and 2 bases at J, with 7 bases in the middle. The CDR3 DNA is TGTGCCAGCAGTTACTCGGTCCAGCAAGAGACCCAGTACTTC. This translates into CASSYSVQQETQYF.